The 30 T cell receptor beta chains given below trace back to one sample, sequenced in a study of control samples from healthy donors and cancer patients. Assay used: immunoSEQ multiplex PCR; TCRdb lists only in-frame clones, some missing. Here the sample spans about 170,000 clones, roughly 94% being singletons. The sample comprised blood. These receptors all come from a young woman in good health.

This chain uses TRBV4-3 with TRBJ2-1, with D possibly matching TRBD2 (6 bases). There are 15 residues in the CDR3. Between the trimmed V and J ends, which lost 2 bases and 2 bases, there was a span of 10 bases. CDR1 is LGHNA, CDR2 YSLEER, per germline. CDR3 in amino acids: CASSQSSAAYNEQFF. The DNA for the CDR3 is TGCGCCAGCAGCCAATCTAGCGCCGCCTACAATGAGCAGTTCTTC.

This chain uses TRBV4-1 with TRBJ2-5, with TRBD2 matching 7 bases. CDR1 is MGHRA and CDR2 is YSYEKL in the germline V gene. The ends lost 1 base at V and 5 bases at J; junction bases unmatched: 7. CDR3 size: 15 residues. As DNA, the CDR3 is TGCGCCAGCAGCCAAGCACCAACTAGCGCGGAGACCCAGTACTTC. Protein sequence: CASSQAPTSAETQYF.

V usage is TRBV6-5 and J usage is TRBJ2-7; 8 positions match TRBD1. The junction had 7 bases not matched to a gene; V was cut back by 0 bases and J by 3 bases. The CDR3 totals 16 residues. Germline V CDR1 and CDR2: MNHEY, SVGAGI. The CDR3 reads CASSYSPGTGLYEQYF. CDR3 nucleotide sequence: TGTGCCAGCAGTTACTCCCCCGGGACAGGCCTCTACGAGCAGTACTTC.

V is TRBV7-9 and J is TRBJ2-6, with D maybe TRBD1 (5 bases). The CDR3 has 18 residues. CDR1 is SEHNR and CDR2 is FQNEAQ in the germline V gene (reference sequence). The germline V and J ends were trimmed by 4 bases and 0 bases, with 16 bases remaining between them. The CDR3 sequence: CASSSIRGRHSGANVLTF. The CDR3 DNA is TGTGCCAGCAGCTCTATTAGGGGAAGGCACTCTGGGGCCAACGTCCTGACTTTC.

The chain joins TRBV3-1 (or the pseudogene TRBV3-2) to TRBJ2-5, with 7 positions matching TRBD2. The V and J ends lost 3 bases and 4 bases, in that order; junction bases with no gene match: 14. There are 17 residues in the CDR3. CDR1 and CDR2 (germline): LGHDT, YNNKEL (reference sequence). The CDR3: CASSQTSLGGGVETQYF. DNA of the CDR3: TGTGCCAGCAGCCAGACTAGCTTAGGCGGGGGTGTAGAGACCCAGTACTTC.

V and J are TRBV7-2 and TRBJ2-2; D gene uncertain. Per the germline V gene, CDR1 is SGHTA and CDR2 is FQGNSA. Trimming removed 4 bases from V and 2 bases from J, with 17 bases in between. This CDR3 spans 17 amino acids. CDR3 amino acids: CASSSLAGSSNTGELFF. CDR3 coding DNA: TGTGCCAGCAGCTCATTAGCCGGGTCATCTAACACCGGGGAGCTGTTTTTT.

CDR3: CASSDPRGAEEQFF. In nucleotides, the CDR3 is TGTGCCAGCAGTGACCCTCGGGGGGCGGAAGAGCAGTTCTTC. V gene TRBV25-1 combines with J gene TRBJ2-1; the D gene is possibly TRBD2 (7 bases). The V and J ends lost 3 bases and 10 bases respectively, with 16 bases between them. CDR3 length: 14 amino acids. Germline V gene data show CDR1 as MGHDK and CDR2 as SYGVNS.

The chain recombines TRBV6-6 with TRBJ1-5, with TRBD1 matching over 9 bases. Looked up from germline, CDR1 is MNHNY and CDR2 is SVGAGI (reference sequence). V lost 7 bases to trimming and J lost 5 bases; unmatched junction nucleotides: 3. The CDR3 is 13 amino acids. This chain's CDR3 is CASTGTGHQPQHF. For the CDR3, the DNA is TGTGCCAGCACGGGGACAGGGCATCAGCCCCAGCATTTT.

The rearrangement links TRBV11-3 to TRBJ2-1; perhaps TRBD1 as D (6 bases). The germline V gene has CDR1 SGHNT and CDR2 YENEEA. Trimming removed 1 base at V and 9 bases at J, with 16 bases between. The length of the CDR3 is 15 residues. The CDR3 sequence is CASSLVGAARGEQFF. The DNA of the CDR3 is TGTGCCAGCAGCTTAGTCGGGGCCGCCAGGGGTGAGCAGTTCTTC.

The J gene is TRBJ2-7, the V gene TRBV5-6; D remains unclear. Germline CDR1 and CDR2: SGHDT and YYEEEE. The CDR3 runs to 13 residues. V lost 0 bases and J lost 2, with 6 bases in between. The CDR3 reads CASSLVGTYEQYF. The CDR3, as DNA: TGTGCCAGCAGCTTGGTAGGCACCTACGAGCAGTACTTC.

V usage is TRBV7-3 and J usage is TRBJ2-7; tentatively, D is TRBD1 or TRBD2 (5 bases each). Looked up from germline, CDR1 is SGHTA and CDR2 is FQGTGA. V lost 5 bases, J lost 3 bases, and 14 bases lay in between. The CDR3 covers 14 residues. The CDR3, as DNA: TGTGCCAGCAGCGCGACCGGGACGGACTACGAGCAGTACTTC. It yields the protein CASSATGTDYEQYF.

The rearrangement uses TRBV9 and TRBJ1-5; D is ambiguous. Germline V lookup: CDR1 SGDLS, CDR2 YYNGEE. The germline V and J ends were trimmed by 0 bases and 0 bases, with 1 base remaining between them. The CDR3 extends over 13 amino acids. DNA of the CDR3: TGTGCCAGCAGCGTAGGTAGCAATCAGCCCCAGCATTTT. Amino acids: CASSVGSNQPQHF. Full variable domain (remainder filled in from reference TRBV9 and TRBJ1-5): DSGVTQTPKHLITATGQRVTLRCSPRSGDLSVYWYQQSLDQGLQFLIQYYNGEERAKGNILERFSAQQFPDLHSELNLSSLELGDSALYFCASSVGSNQPQHFGDGTRLSIL.

V is TRBV6-2 or TRBV6-3 and J is TRBJ2-1; tentatively, D is TRBD1 or TRBD2 (6 bases each). V lost 0 bases and J 5 bases, leaving 11 bases between the germline ends. The CDR3 sequence is 15 residues long. CDR1 and CDR2 (germline): MNHEY, SVGEGT. CDR3 DNA: TGTGCCAGCAGTTACTCAGGGGGGATCAACAATGAGCAGTTCTTC. Its protein is CASSYSGGINNEQFF.

The rearrangement uses TRBV6-2 or TRBV6-3 and TRBJ1-1, with a tentative D call TRBD1 (6 bases). V lost 7 bases and J 1 base, leaving 13 bases between the germline ends. The germline V gene has CDR1 MNHEY and CDR2 SVGEGT. This CDR3 is built from 14 residues. CDR3 loop: CASNPLQGNTEAFF. For the CDR3, the DNA is TGTGCCAGCAACCCCCTACAGGGGAACACTGAAGCTTTCTTT.

V gene TRBV15 combines with J gene TRBJ2-1; perhaps TRBD1 as D (6 bases). Germline lookup yields CDR1 LNHNV and CDR2 YYDKDF (reference sequence). CDR3 length: 17 amino acids. The V and J ends lost 1 base and 10 bases respectively, with 23 bases between them. The CDR3 is CATSRGGNRATTMEQFF. The CDR3 DNA reads TGTGCCACCAGCAGAGGGGGGAACAGGGCCACGACAATGGAGCAGTTCTTC.

The J gene is TRBJ2-5, the V gene TRBV14; maybe TRBD2 (6 bases). CDR3 size: 18 residues. V lost 3 bases, J lost 1 base, and 21 bases lay in between. The V gene's germline CDR1 is SGHDN and CDR2 FVKESK. CDR3 sequence reads: CASSQVTGTAFFQETQYF. The CDR3 nucleotides are TGTGCCAGCAGCCAGGTAACCGGGACTGCGTTTTTCCAAGAGACCCAGTACTTC.

V and J are TRBV21-1 and TRBJ1-1. TRBV21-1 is given as a pseudogene. The CDR3 has 11 amino acids. In DNA, the CDR3 is TGTGCCAGGTTGACGGTTACTGAAGCTTTCTTT. Translation: CARLTVTEAFF.

The rearrangement uses TRBV10-2 and TRBJ1-5; unclear D gene. CDR3 size: 12 residues. V was clipped by 1 base and J by 6 bases, with 4 bases between them. Per the germline V gene, CDR1 is WSHSY and CDR2 is SAAADI. Written as DNA, the CDR3 is TGCGCCAGCAGTGAGTACGGTCAGCCCCAGCATTTT. Translated, it gives CASSEYGQPQHF.

The J gene is TRBJ2-7, the V gene TRBV11-3; either TRBD1 or TRBD2 may supply D (6 bases each). CDR3 length equals 14 residues. The V and J ends lost 7 bases and 6 bases respectively, with 19 bases between them. Per germline, CDR1 SGHNT and CDR2 YENEEA. CDR3 sequence: CASTAGHRNREQYF. CDR3 bases: TGTGCCAGCACCGCGGGACATCGAAATCGCGAGCAGTACTTC.

J is TRBJ2-2 and V is TRBV2; no definite D call. The CDR3 sequence is 13 residues long. The V and J ends lost 5 bases and 5 bases respectively, with 9 bases between them. The germline V gene encodes CDR1 SNHLY and CDR2 FYNNEI. The chain's CDR3 is CASSTRSTGELFF. CDR3 DNA sequence: TGTGCCAGCAGTACCAGGTCTACCGGGGAGCTGTTTTTT.

This chain connects TRBV7-8 to TRBJ1-6, with D hard to call. CDR1 SGHVS and CDR2 FQNEAQ come from the germline V gene. Trimming took 5 bases from V and 10 from J, leaving 9 bases between them. The CDR3 consists of 12 residues. The CDR3 nucleotides are TGTGCCAGCAGCCCCGTGGGGTCACCCCTCCACTTT. This codes for CASSPVGSPLHF.

CDR3 sequence: CASSFDGSPREQYF. CDR3 DNA: TGTGCCAGCAGCTTCGACGGCAGTCCTAGGGAGCAGTACTTC. The rearrangement joins TRBV7-2 to TRBJ2-7; D is undetermined. Per germline, CDR1 SGHTA and CDR2 FQGNSA. CDR3 length: 14 amino acids. Between the trimmed V and J ends, which lost 3 bases and 7 bases, there was a span of 16 bases.

V usage is TRBV28 and J usage is TRBJ1-6; 8 nucleotides match TRBD1. The length of the CDR3 is 16 residues. CDR1 MDHEN and CDR2 SYDVKM come from the germline V gene. Unmatched junction bases numbered 10, after V lost 4 bases and J lost 8 bases. The CDR3 reads CASSSAQGAGYSPLHF. The DNA for the CDR3 is TGTGCCAGCAGTTCAGCTCAGGGGGCGGGTTATTCACCCCTCCACTTT.

The CDR3 sequence: CASSSLLTDTQYF. The DNA of the CDR3 is TGTGCCAGCAGCTCCCTCTTAACAGATACGCAGTATTTT. This rearrangement joins TRBV7-2 to TRBJ2-3, with no clear D. The length of the CDR3 is 13 residues. V was clipped by 4 bases and J by 3 bases, with 8 bases between them. Germline-derived CDR1 and CDR2 are SGHTA and FQGNSA. The full variable domain, completed using reference TRBV7-2 and TRBJ2-3, is GAGVSQSPSNKVTEKGKDVELRCDPISGHTALYWYRQSLGQGLEFLIYFQGNSAPDKSGLPSDRFSAERTGGSVSTLTIQRTQQEDSAVYLCASSSLLTDTQYFGPGTRLTVL.

The chain employs TRBV27 and TRBJ2-2; D not certain. The CDR3 runs 15 residues. Germline loops: CDR1 MNHEY, CDR2 SMNVEV (reference sequence). V lost 2 bases and J lost 5, with 12 bases in between. The CDR3 loop reads CASSLAATVTGELFF. The CDR3 nucleotides are TGTGCCAGCAGTTTAGCCGCAACAGTTACCGGGGAGCTGTTTTTT.

The J gene is TRBJ1-3, the V gene TRBV4-1; 7 bases map to TRBD1. The V and J ends lost 2 bases and 4 bases, in that order; junction bases with no gene match: 11. Germline V gene lookup returns CDR1 MGHRA and CDR2 YSYEKL. The CDR3 covers 17 residues. In DNA form, the CDR3 reads TGCGCCAGCAGCCAATCGTCGAGGGGGCTAAGAGGAAACACCATATATTTT. Translation gives CASSQSSRGLRGNTIYF.

This clone showed up just a few times. The rearrangement uses TRBV15 and TRBJ1-6; 7 nucleotides match TRBD1. V lost 2 bases and J lost 10; bases outside the gene matches: 11. The CDR3 has 16 amino acids. Germline V gene sequence: CDR1 LNHNV, CDR2 YYDKDF (reference sequence). The CDR3 loop reads CATSRLNRGIGSPLHF. In nucleotides, the CDR3 is TGTGCCACCAGCAGACTCAACAGGGGAATAGGCTCACCCCTCCACTTT.

This chain links TRBV19 with TRBJ1-1, with 10 bases identical to TRBD1. V was clipped by 4 bases and J by 8 bases; unmatched bases: 7. Germline V gene sequence: CDR1 LNHDA, CDR2 SQIVND (reference sequence). The CDR3 extends over 14 amino acids. The CDR3 nucleotides read TGTGCCAGTAGTACTCGACAGGGGGCATACGAAGCTTTCTTT. Amino acid sequence: CASSTRQGAYEAFF.

The V and J genes are TRBV6-5 and TRBJ2-1; TRBD1 agrees at 10 bases. The V gene end was trimmed by 2 bases and the J gene end by 7 bases; junction bases not matched to a gene: 8. Germline V gene lookup returns CDR1 MNHEY and CDR2 SVGAGI. The CDR3 contains 16 residues. The CDR3 reads CASSYGRDRGTNEQFF. The DNA of the CDR3 is TGTGCCAGCAGTTACGGTCGGGACAGGGGTACGAATGAGCAGTTCTTC.

The count of this clone is one. This chain links TRBV9 with TRBJ1-2, with D unclear. In germline, CDR1 is SGDLS, CDR2 YYNGEE. CDR3 size: 13 residues. Trimming shortened V by 3 bases and J by 6 bases, and 12 bases separated the two germline ends. CDR3: CASSGAQTHGYTF. The CDR3 bases are TGTGCCAGCAGCGGCGCCCAGACGCATGGCTACACCTTC.